This TCR beta chain was obtained from a study of beta chain features in type 1 diabetes. For the study at large: Patient and healthy donor groups were alike in age, gender and cell yields.

Comment on this clone: The antigen is not known.

Germline values: CDR1 SQVTM, CDR2 ANQGSEA. There are 13 residues in the CDR3. With 7 bases clipped from V and 4 bases from J, the junction kept 8 bases outside the gene matches. Isolated RNA was reverse transcribed in full, so expressed TCRB transcripts were sequenced. Some clones are missing from TCRdb's copy, which holds only in-frame ones; the method was immunoSEQ multiplex PCR. This table has 150,000 to 180,000 clones, under 13% appearing once. Study-wide findings and caveats: Across all four CD4+ subsets, people with type 1 diabetes showed modestly shorter TCRB CDR3s.

The sample consisted of central memory CD4+ T cells from blood. This clonotype originated in a man aged 25-45 years with type 1 diabetes. V usage is TRBV29-1 and J usage is TRBJ2-7; 9 bases map to TRBD1. Here the CDR3 reads CSAAGTGLYEQYF. CDR3 nucleotides: TGCAGCGCCGCCGGGACAGGGTTGTACGAGCAGTACTTC.